This record concerns one T cell receptor (beta chain) sequence. The TCR alpha and TCR beta cDNA libraries, bearing sample barcodes and UMIs, were generated by 5'RACE using constant-segment primers. TCRdb reprocessed the 5' RACE reads via MiXCR and lists one record per CDR3 protein. The profile covers some 120,000 distinct CDR3 sequences, with about 5.9% appearing a single time and 2% to 2.5% taken by the ten largest. This CDR3 spans 15 amino acids. Trimming took 3 bases from V and 0 from J; bases not matched to a gene: 2. This specimen belongs to a study of T-cell memory formation after mild COVID-19. Study context: The study found TCR clusters largely donor specific.

The receptor was isolated from an adult woman who had mild COVID-19 (a few samples of this study predate the infection). Cell type and time point are not known. V gene TRBV12-3 or TRBV12-4 combines with J gene TRBJ1-1; TRBD1 matches 9 bases. The material sequenced was PBMCs or a T cell subset sorted from them (not recorded which). The CDR3 reads CASSFYRGLNTEAFF. In DNA form, the CDR3 reads TGTGCCAGCAGTTTCTACAGGGGGCTGAACACTGAAGCTTTCTTT.